This T cell receptor (beta chain) was sequenced for a study of early stage breast cancer tumors. Per germline, CDR1 LGHNA and CDR2 YNFKEQ. The CDR3 length is 14 residues. The V end was cut by 0 bases, the J end by 4 bases, with 7 bases between. In its sample, this clone was seen a few times. TCRdb keeps only in-frame clones here, not all; method: immunoSEQ multiplex PCR. The table lists fewer than 35,000 clones, more than 65% of them singletons. Sequencing was performed on breast tumor tissue. The receptor was isolated from a person aged 30-39 years with breast cancer. The gene calls are TRBV4-2 and TRBJ1-5; D ambiguous. The CDR3 region has the DNA TGTGCCAGCAGCCAAGATCGTGTTAATCAGCCCCAGCATTTT. Translation: CASSQDRVNQPQHF.